The present entry profiles one T cell receptor beta chain with its context. Its antigen is not identified. These data are taken from a study of T cell responses to AZD1222 COVID-19 vaccine. Using immunoSEQ multiplex PCR, the repertoire was profiled, and TCRdb retains in-frame clones only, with some absent. The sample yields 120,000 or so clones, less than 95% seen once. V gave up 4 bases and J gave up 3 bases, with 13 bases separating them. Germline loops: CDR1 WNHNN, CDR2 SYGVQD (reference sequence). The CDR3 length is 16 residues. Study outcomes and limitations: With dominance at 160-218 and 743-854, vaccine-associated CD4 TCRs spanned spike. Reportedly, nearly half the spike-specific TCRs target unmutated variant regions.

This chain joins TRBV10-1 and TRBJ1-6; no clear D. This TCR was sampled from an adult in good health. The source was peripheral blood, collected on day 0 of MenACWY control vaccination. The CDR3 bases are TGCGCCAGCAGTGCGAGGGAGGGCCTCTATAATTCACCCCTCCACTTT. This sequence encodes CASSAREGLYNSPLHF.